This T cell receptor (beta chain) originates from a study of blood T cell repertoires in COVID-19. Overall study: Both acute and convalescent COVID-19 samples were obtained from the United States, Italy and Spain. From T cells, B-cell-depleted T cells, or PBMCs came the material, which was cDNA or gDNA.

Original methodology: Using reference gene primer amplification, nucleated cell counts were estimated. Assay: immunoSEQ multiplex PCR; the TCRdb copy retains only in-frame clones and omits some. Clone size and V and J calls were adopted from that table, with D and trimming inferred from the DNA. The sample comprises roughly 130,000 clones, around 87% of which are singletons, and around 3.4% rests with the top ten. The sequence was collected from an older woman with acute or convalescent COVID-19. Sequencing input: peripheral blood.

The CDR3 spells CASSQRTSTSGRLFF. Here the CDR3 DNA reads TGTGCCAGCAGCCAACGAACTTCGACTAGCGGGAGACTGTTCTTC. The chain combines TRBV7-3 with TRBJ2-1; 12 nucleotides align to TRBD2. The CDR3 contains 15 residues. Germline V CDR1 and CDR2: SGHTA, FQGTGA. Trimming took 5 bases from V and 15 from J; bases not matched to a gene: 14.